This TCR beta chain was retrieved from a study of tumor-infiltrating lymphocytes in primary liver carcinoma. Making TCR beta cDNA involved approximately 510 ng total RNA and a constant-region primer. Sequencing libraries for TCR beta derived from three nested multiplex PCR rounds that used slightly modified ARM-PCR. In the first two PCR rounds, TRBV1-TRBV30 forward primers were paired with a C-beta reverse primer, and each round lasted roughly 9 cycles. TCRdb passed the multiplex PCR reads through MiXCR, listing each CDR3 protein once. The sample holds around 70,000 distinct CDR3 sequences, 55% to 75% seen once. On this clonotype: At one boundary the junction diverges from the germline segment, which might be a read error.

The CDR3 is made up of 12 amino acids. Unsorted bulk tissue, roughly 19-33 mg of it, served as the source for co-extraction of RNA and DNA. The genes are TRBV12-3 or TRBV12-4 and TRBJ2-4; D not certain. The sequence derives from a man aged 35-49 years with primary liver carcinoma and hepatitis B virus infection. Input material: liver tumor tissue from sampling region 4. Subset here: tumor region T4, right-lateral pole. CDR3 DNA: TGTGCCAGCAGTCCGGGCCAAAACACTCAGTACTTC. Encoded protein: CASSPGQNTQYF.